The 14 T cell receptor beta chains in this list originate from one sample, sequenced in a study of cytomegalovirus exposure and HLA in healthy donors. PCR employed 60 Vbeta and 13 Jbeta primers. Sequencing used immunoSEQ multiplex PCR; TCRdb keeps in-frame clones, though not all of them. This sample carries over 100,000 clones, more than 70% of them seen once, and the ten largest clones take 0.95% to 1.4%. The sequenced material came from PBMCs. The receptors were gathered from a male donor in good health and CMV-seronegative.

The gene calls are TRBV11-2 and TRBJ2-5; TRBD1 is a possible D gene (8 bases). Trimming shortened V by 1 base and J by 6 bases, and 18 bases separated the two germline ends. Germline CDR1 reads SGHAT; CDR2 reads FQNNGV. The CDR3 totals 16 residues. The CDR3 loop reads CASSLVGGAGGQTQYF. CDR3 coding DNA: TGTGCCAGCAGCTTAGTGGGGGGGGCAGGGGGCCAGACCCAGTACTTC.

The chain couples TRBV11-2 to TRBJ2-7, with D possibly matching TRBD1 (6 bases). The V gene lost 2 bases and the J gene lost 1 base, with 9 bases spanning the gap. The length of the CDR3 is 14 residues. The germline V gene has CDR1 SGHAT and CDR2 FQNNGV. This CDR3 is CASSLTGTSYEQYF. CDR3 coding DNA: TGTGCCAGCAGCTTAACAGGGACATCCTACGAGCAGTACTTC. Using reference TRBV11-2 and TRBJ2-7 for the parts outside the CDR3, the full variable domain is EAGVAQSPRYKIIEKRQSVAFWCNPISGHATLYWYQQILGQGPKLLIQFQNNGVVDDSQLPKDRFSAERLKGVDSTLKIQPAKLEDSAVYLCASSLTGTSYEQYFGPGTRLTVT.

The gene calls are TRBV10-3 and TRBJ1-3; 9 bases match TRBD1. This CDR3 is built from 15 residues. With V trimmed by 6 bases and J by 0 bases, 3 bases remained unmatched. Looked up from germline, CDR1 is ENHRY and CDR2 is SYGVKD. This CDR3 is CAISGQGSSGNTIYF. The CDR3 nucleotides are TGTGCCATCAGCGGACAGGGGTCCTCTGGAAACACCATATATTTT.

The chain links TRBV4-1 to TRBJ1-4, with 7 bases that match TRBD1. Germline loops: CDR1 MGHRA, CDR2 YSYEKL. This CDR3 is built from 14 residues. V gave up 2 bases and J gave up 8 bases; unmatched junction bases: 5. The CDR3 nucleotides read TGCGCCAGCAGCCAAAGGACAGGTCCGGAAAAACTGTTTTTT. Translating gives CASSQRTGPEKLFF.

The rearrangement joins TRBV6-5 to TRBJ2-5; 8 nucleotides agree with TRBD1. With the DNA end fitting TRBJ2-7 better, the J assignment may be wrong. Germline V lookup: CDR1 MNHEY, CDR2 SVGAGI. The CDR3 has 14 amino acids. In DNA form, the CDR3 reads TGTGCCAGCAGTTACCCTGGACAGGGTTACGAGCAGTACTTC. It is translated as CASSYPGQGYEQYF.

Only one count was recorded for this clone. The chain links TRBV18 to TRBJ2-3; 9 nucleotides align to TRBD1. V was clipped by 3 bases and J by 4 bases; unmatched bases: 8. Germline-derived CDR1 and CDR2 are KGHSH and LQKENI. This CDR3 is built from 16 residues. The chain's CDR3 is CASSPTGTGRADTQYF. Here the CDR3 DNA reads TGTGCCAGCTCACCTACCGGGACAGGGAGGGCAGATACGCAGTATTTT.

The CDR3 sequence is CASSEAQTGGTRAQYF. The CDR3 bases are TGTGCCAGCAGTGAAGCGCAGACAGGGGGGACTCGGGCCCAGTACTTC. This chain joins TRBV6-1 and TRBJ2-5; TRBD1 matches at 9 bases. Germline CDR1 MNHNS, CDR2 SASEGT. V shed 0 bases and J 9 bases; nucleotides not matched to a gene: 11. This CDR3 spans 16 amino acids.

This chain connects TRBV5-1 to TRBJ1-1; D remains ambiguous. CDR3 length: 13 amino acids. Trimming took 0 bases from V and 4 from J, leaving 7 bases between them. CDR1 SGHRS and CDR2 YFSETQ come from the germline V gene. The CDR3 loop is CASSLAGSTEAFF. In DNA form, the CDR3 reads TGCGCCAGCAGCTTGGCGGGGAGCACTGAAGCTTTCTTT.

The V and J genes are TRBV4-1 and TRBJ2-7, with D possibly being TRBD2 (5 bases). V lost 3 bases to trimming and J lost 7 bases, with 10 bases between them. The CDR3 consists of 12 residues. Germline V lookup: CDR1 MGHRA, CDR2 YSYEKL. CDR3 DNA sequence: TGCGCCAGCAGCCATCGTTCGGGGGAGCAGTACTTC. Protein product: CASSHRSGEQYF.

V gene TRBV7-2 combines with J gene TRBJ2-2, with 11 bases lining up with TRBD2. Unmatched junction bases numbered 8, after V lost 4 bases and J lost 4 bases. The CDR3 is made up of 17 amino acids. Germline V CDR1 and CDR2: SGHTA, FQGNSA. The CDR3 reads CASSSLSGGAGTGELFF. The CDR3 DNA sequence: TGTGCCAGCAGCTCCCTTAGCGGGGGGGCCGGCACCGGGGAGCTGTTTTTT.

As for this clone: Compared with germline, one end of the junction differs, possibly owing to a read error. CDR3 amino acids: CASSLEAVPLHF. The CDR3 DNA reads as TGTGCTAGCAGCTTAGAGGCGGTCCCCCTCCACTTT. V gene TRBV7-7 combines with J gene TRBJ1-6; no clear D gene. The CDR3 totals 12 residues. CDR1 is SSHAT and CDR2 is FNYEAQ in the germline V gene (reference sequence).

V usage is TRBV10-3 and J usage is TRBJ2-2, with D possibly being TRBD2 (6 bases). Trimming shortened V by 6 bases and J by 3 bases, and 14 bases separated the two germline ends. CDR1 is ENHRY and CDR2 is SYGVKD in the germline V gene. The CDR3 length is 15 residues. This CDR3 reads CAIRVSVADTGELFF. CDR3 nucleotides: TGTGCCATCAGGGTCTCAGTAGCGGACACCGGGGAGCTGTTTTTT.

This clone was observed a handful of times. The chain recombines TRBV7-6 with TRBJ2-7, with TRBD1 matching 9 bases. CDR1 SGHVS and CDR2 FNYEAQ come from the germline V gene. J was trimmed by 3 bases and V by 3 bases; bases with no gene match: 3. The CDR3 length is 14 residues. The CDR3 DNA is TGTGCCAGCAGCTTGGGACAGGGCCACTACGAGCAGTACTTC. It is translated as CASSLGQGHYEQYF.

This clone is a singleton in its sample. The chain couples TRBV20-1 to TRBJ2-2, with D possibly TRBD1 on 6 matching bases. The germline V gene encodes CDR1 DFQATT and CDR2 SNEGSKA (reference sequence). The CDR3 is made up of 11 amino acids. The germline V and J ends were trimmed by 4 bases and 10 bases, with 10 bases remaining between them. CDR3 sequence: CSAIRGEELFF. The DNA of the CDR3 is TGCAGTGCTATCAGGGGTGAGGAGCTGTTTTTT.